The TCR beta chain described here comes from a study of blood T cell repertoires in COVID-19. In the study overall: Sites in the United States, Italy and Spain provided acute and convalescent COVID-19 samples. Nucleic acid was either cDNA or gDNA, and it came from T cells, B-cell-depleted T cells, or PBMCs.

In the study's own analysis: Reference gene primer amplification gave nucleated cell count estimates. Sequenced by immunoSEQ multiplex PCR; TCRdb stores in-frame clones only, minus some. That table gives V, J and clone size, and the DNA gave D and trimming. The sample records 140,000 to 150,000 clones, 80% being singletons. V lost 1 base, J lost 15 bases, and 12 bases lay in between. There are 12 residues in the CDR3. Germline values: CDR1 LGHNA, CDR2 YNFKEQ. The receptor comes from a woman between 45 and 60 years old with acute or convalescent COVID-19. The specimen was peripheral blood. The chain links TRBV4-2 to TRBJ1-4, with TRBD1 as a possible D gene (5 bases). For the CDR3, the DNA is TGTGCCAGCAGCCAAGGTCTGGGGGGAGTGTTTTTT. This gives the protein CASSQGLGGVFF.